These 25 T cell receptor beta chains were sequenced from one sample in a study of Graves' ophthalmopathy and Graves' hyperthyroidism. RNA transcripts served as template for amplifying TCR beta CDR3 sequences. The first-round RT-PCR employed HTBI primers together with the Qiagen OneStep RT-PCR kit. A multiplex PCR was then performed as the second round. TCRdb called the multiplex PCR reads again in MiXCR, with one record for every CDR3 protein. Among 650,000 to 900,000 distinct CDR3 sequences listed, 40% were seen once. Sequencing was performed on peripheral blood. These receptors were collected from an adult man with Graves' ophthalmopathy.

This clonotype was recorded a few times. The chain recombines TRBV10-2 with TRBJ1-1; no clear D gene. V lost 3 bases, J lost 10 bases, and 6 bases lay in between. The germline gives CDR1 WSHSY, CDR2 SAAADI. This CDR3 has 10 amino acids. CDR3 region: CASSDGGAFF. Here the CDR3 DNA reads TGCGCCAGCAGTGACGGTGGAGCTTTCTTT.

This clonotype was found many times. The rearrangement joins TRBV12-3 or TRBV12-4 to TRBJ2-2, with 7 nucleotides matching TRBD1. With 6 bases clipped from V and 7 bases from J, the junction kept 8 bases outside the gene matches. The CDR3 covers 14 residues. The CDR3 DNA follows: TGTGCCAGCAGCCGAACAGGGGTAGTCGGGGAGCTGTTTTTT. This encodes CASSRTGVVGELFF.

This clonotype was recorded many times. The gene calls are TRBV24-1 and TRBJ1-5, with a tentative D call TRBD1 (5 bases). The length of the CDR3 is 16 residues. The V and J ends lost 3 bases and 1 base respectively, with 12 bases between them. CDR1 is KGHDR and CDR2 is SFDVKD in the germline V gene. The CDR3 DNA reads TGTGCCACCAGTGATCCGACAGATACAAGCAATCAGCCCCAGCATTTT. It translates to CATSDPTDTSNQPQHF.

The V call is TRBV29-1, the J call TRBJ1-2, with TRBD1 as a possible D gene (6 bases). Germline CDR1 and CDR2: SQVTM and ANQGSEA. V was shortened by 5 bases and J by 0 bases, with 16 bases between the two germline ends. The CDR3 length is 15 residues. CDR3 sequence reads: CSVKTGSDPNYGYTF. The CDR3 region has the DNA TGCAGCGTTAAGACAGGCAGCGACCCTAACTATGGCTACACCTTC.

J is TRBJ1-2 and V is TRBV2, with 8 bases fitting TRBD1. Germline CDR1 is SNHLY and CDR2 is FYNNEI. Unmatched junction bases numbered 7, after V lost 4 bases and J lost 6 bases. This CDR3 spans 14 amino acids. CDR3 sequence reads: CASSADRGFDGYTF. CDR3 bases: TGTGCCAGCAGTGCCGACAGGGGCTTTGATGGCTACACCTTC.

This clonotype was seen ten or more times. The V gene is TRBV7-2, the J gene TRBJ1-3; no clear D. The CDR3 length is 17 residues. V dropped 3 bases and J dropped 0 bases, with 15 bases sitting between them. Germline V gene sequence: CDR1 SGHTA, CDR2 FQGNSA. The CDR3 region has the DNA TGTGCCAGCAGCTTGAAAGACACCGAGTCCTCTGGAAACACCATATATTTT. Residues: CASSLKDTESSGNTIYF.

Details on this clonotype: One junction end disagrees with the germline gene, perhaps due to a read error. This chain connects TRBV29-1 to TRBJ1-1, with D perhaps matching TRBD1 (5 bases). CDR3 length: 12 amino acids. Germline assignment: CDR1 SQVTM and CDR2 ANQGSEA. The CDR3 DNA follows: TGTGCCGGCGAGGGGCTGAACACTGAAGCTTTCTTT. The encoded protein is CAGEGLNTEAFF.

The chain carries TRBV7-2 and TRBJ2-5; a weak D match, TRBD2 (7 bases). CDR3 length: 15 residues. V shed 1 base and J shed 9 bases, with 18 bases lying between them. Germline V gene data show CDR1 as SGHTA and CDR2 as FQGNSA. The CDR3, as DNA: TGTGCCAGCAGCTTAGGAGGGGGAGGGGGGGGTTCCCAGTACTTC. Translating it yields CASSLGGGGGGSQYF.

This clonotype was detected many times. The rearrangement uses TRBV10-3 and TRBJ1-4, with TRBD1 as a possible D gene (5 bases). The V and J ends lost 11 bases and 7 bases respectively, with 17 bases between them. Germline V gene sequence: CDR1 ENHRY, CDR2 SYGVKD. This CDR3 is built from 13 residues. CDR3 bases: TGTGCCTCCCGGGCGGGGGGAGGTGAAAAACTGTTTTTT. Translation gives CASRAGGGEKLFF.

This clonotype was recorded many times. The genes are TRBV7-9 and TRBJ1-2; weak D call: TRBD1 (6 bases). The germline CDR1 and CDR2 sequences are SEHNR and FQNEAQ (reference sequence). The ends were cut back, 4 bases at V and 8 bases at J, with 17 bases in the middle. The CDR3 runs to 14 residues. The CDR3 DNA is TGTGCCAGCAGCTCCCGGGACACCCAAGGGGGCTACACCTTC. Amino acid sequence: CASSSRDTQGGYTF.

Regarding this clonotype: A read error may produce the germline difference seen at one junction end. The chain joins TRBV10-3 to TRBJ1-2; no definite D call. In germline, CDR1 is ENHRY, CDR2 SYGVKD. The CDR3 loop spans 14 amino acids. CDR3 sequence: CASSLSKGAYGYTF. CDR3 bases: TGTGCCAGCAGTTTATCGAAGGGCGCCTATGGCTACACCTTC.

The CDR3 is CASSSRTGPSDEQYF. CDR3 nucleotide sequence: TGTGCCAGCAGCTCGCGGACAGGGCCCTCGGACGAGCAGTACTTC. The chain combines TRBV7-2 with TRBJ2-7; 8 nucleotides agree with TRBD1. V lost 4 bases and J lost 5; bases outside the gene matches: 10. Looked up from germline, CDR1 is SGHTA and CDR2 is FQGNSA. This CDR3 is built from 15 residues.

The chain is built from TRBV5-5 and TRBJ1-4; 10 nucleotides line up with TRBD1. V lost 4 bases and J lost 8; bases outside the gene matches: 11. CDR3 length: 16 residues. Germline CDR1 reads SGHKS; CDR2 reads YYEKEE (reference sequence). The CDR3 sequence is CASSQAVRDRGEKLFF. The CDR3 DNA follows: TGTGCCAGCAGCCAGGCGGTCCGGGACAGGGGAGAAAAACTGTTTTTT.

This clonotype has ten or more counts. The chain carries TRBV16 and TRBJ1-2; D gene ambiguous. Germline CDR1 is KGHSY and CDR2 is FQNENV. The CDR3 contains 10 residues. V was trimmed by 5 bases and J by 6 bases, leaving 4 bases between them. The CDR3 DNA is TGTGCCAGCAGCGCCGATGGCTACACCTTC. It translates to CASSADGYTF.

This clonotype appeared many times. The V call is TRBV11-2, the J call TRBJ1-2; the D gene is possibly TRBD1 (6 bases). This CDR3 is 13 amino acids long. Germline V gives CDR1 SGHAT, CDR2 FQNNGV. Trimming removed 5 bases from V and 8 bases from J, with 15 bases in between. The CDR3 reads CASSLGQHGGYTF. The CDR3 DNA is TGTGCCAGCAGCCTCGGACAGCATGGAGGCTACACCTTC.

Turning to this clonotype: One end of the junction varies from germline; a read error may be responsible. The chain carries TRBV7-9 and TRBJ1-5; TRBD1 matches at 8 bases. Germline V gene data show CDR1 as SEHNR and CDR2 as FQNEAQ (reference sequence). The CDR3 is made up of 15 amino acids. CDR3 nucleotide sequence: TGCGCCAGCAGCCAAAACAGGGGGTCCAATCAGCCCCAGCATTTT. This translates into CASSQNRGSNQPQHF.

This clonotype was detected a few times. The chain has TRBV20-1 and TRBJ2-5; TRBD1 is a possible D gene (5 bases). Trimming took 3 bases from V and 5 from J, leaving 13 bases between them. The CDR3 is 13 residues long. Germline-derived CDR1 and CDR2 are DFQATT and SNEGSKA (reference sequence). CDR3 protein: CSASSVRDETQYF. The CDR3 bases are TGCAGTGCTAGTTCGGTCAGGGATGAGACCCAGTACTTC.

The V call is TRBV19, the J call TRBJ2-7; D gene unclear. The CDR3 spans 13 residues. CDR1 and CDR2 from the germline V gene are LNHDA and SQIVND (reference sequence). Trimming left V 3 bases short and J 2 bases short, with 8 bases between. The CDR3 spells CASSMSRTYEQYF. DNA for the CDR3: TGTGCCAGTAGTATGTCCAGGACCTACGAGCAGTACTTC.

The genes are TRBV7-2 and TRBJ1-2, with D possibly matching TRBD1 (6 bases). V was trimmed by 3 bases and J by 5 bases, leaving 13 bases between them. CDR1 is SGHTA and CDR2 is FQGNSA in the germline V gene. The CDR3 loop spans 14 amino acids. The DNA of the CDR3 is TGTGCCAGCAGCTTTGAGGGGGAATTGTATGGCTACACCTTC. Translated, it gives CASSFEGELYGYTF.

This clonotype was seen more than once but under ten times. CDR3 loop: CASSTRQGAAYGYTF. DNA of the CDR3: TGCGCCAGCAGCACCCGACAGGGGGCGGCCTATGGCTACACCTTC. The V call is TRBV5-1, the J call TRBJ1-2, with TRBD1 matching 10 bases. The junction had 7 bases not matched to a gene; V was cut back by 4 bases and J by 4 bases. The CDR3 runs to 15 residues. Germline lookup yields CDR1 SGHRS and CDR2 YFSETQ.

This clonotype was observed many times. The chain employs TRBV29-1 and TRBJ2-5; 10 nucleotides line up with TRBD1. Looked up from germline, CDR1 is SQVTM and CDR2 is ANQGSEA. V lost 6 bases to trimming and J lost 5 bases; unmatched junction nucleotides: 6. The CDR3 is made up of 13 amino acids. The CDR3 sequence is CSVQGQGRETQYF. CDR3 DNA sequence: TGCAGCGTCCAGGGACAGGGGAGGGAGACCCAGTACTTC.

The chain is built from TRBV6-1 and TRBJ2-7; unclear D gene. The V end was cut by 5 bases, the J end by 2 bases, with 10 bases between. From germline, CDR1 is MNHNS and CDR2 SASEGT. The CDR3 sequence is 13 residues long. The CDR3 DNA sequence: TGTGCCAGCAGTTACGATAGGCCCTACGAGCAGTACTTC. Translating it yields CASSYDRPYEQYF.

This clonotype was detected only a few times. The genes are TRBV20-1 and TRBJ1-2; no definite D call. The germline gives CDR1 DFQATT, CDR2 SNEGSKA (reference sequence). V lost 3 bases to trimming and J lost 4 bases, with 9 bases between them. CDR3 length: 12 residues. DNA for the CDR3: TGCAGTGCTAGCAACAGCTCCTATGGCTACACCTTC. Protein sequence: CSASNSSYGYTF.

This clonotype was counted only a few times. V is TRBV25-1 and J is TRBJ1-2, with TRBD1 identical over 7 bases. Germline V CDR1 and CDR2: MGHDK, SYGVNS. The CDR3 totals 15 residues. J lost 7 bases, V lost 5 bases, and 13 bases had no gene match. Here the CDR3 DNA reads TGTGCCAGCAGTAGAGACAGGGCTCCCGCCGGTGGCTACACCTTC. Protein: CASSRDRAPAGGYTF.

This chain uses TRBV12-3 or TRBV12-4 with TRBJ1-6; possibly TRBD1 for D (5 bases). This CDR3 region has 14 residues. The germline V and J ends were trimmed by 4 bases and 4 bases, with 8 bases remaining between them. DNA of the CDR3: TGTGCCAGCAGTTGGAGGGGTTATAATTCACCCCTCCACTTT. Translation gives CASSWRGYNSPLHF.